Below are 4 T cell receptor beta chains sequenced from a single sample in a study of blood T cell repertoires in COVID-19. Produced via immunoSEQ multiplex PCR; TCRdb's table is partial and in-frame only. Among just under 65,000 clones listed, roughly 80% were seen once. Sequencing input: peripheral blood. Receptors originate from a man aged 55-75 years with COVID-19, enrolled during active disease.

V gene TRBV7-3 combines with J gene TRBJ2-7; the D is unclear. The CDR3 runs 13 residues. Trimming took 5 bases from V and 1 from J, leaving 9 bases between them. The germline CDR1 and CDR2 sequences are SGHTA and FQGTGA. CDR3 residues: CASSPDNSYEQYF. Here the CDR3 DNA reads TGTGCCAGCAGCCCAGACAATTCCTACGAGCAGTACTTC. Filled out from reference TRBV7-3 and TRBJ2-7, the complete variable domain reads GAGVSQTPSNKVTEKGKYVELRCDPISGHTALYWYRQSLGQGPEFLIYFQGTGAADDSGLPNDRFFAVRPEGSVSTLKIQRTERGDSAVYLCASSPDNSYEQYFGPGTRLTVT.

The chain joins TRBV11-1 to TRBJ1-2; 7 bases agree with TRBD1. The germline CDR1 and CDR2 sequences are SGHAT and FQDESV (reference sequence). Trimming took 5 bases from V and 3 from J; bases not matched to a gene: 6. CDR3 length: 14 amino acids. The CDR3 coding sequence is TGTGCCAGCAGCCGAAACAGGGGTGACTATGGCTACACCTTC. Translating it yields CASSRNRGDYGYTF. Variable domain in full (rest from reference TRBV11-1 and TRBJ1-2): EAEVAQSPRYKITEKSQAVAFWCDPISGHATLYWYRQILGQGPELLVQFQDESVVDDSQLPKDRFSAERLKGVDSTLKIQPAELGDSAMYLCASSRNRGDYGYTFGSGTRLTVV.

V is TRBV30 and J is TRBJ2-4; D may be TRBD1 (6 bases). CDR1 is GTSNPN, CDR2 SVGIG, per germline (reference sequence). The CDR3 length is 13 residues. The V end was cut by 3 bases, the J end by 10 bases, with 16 bases between. For the CDR3, the DNA is TGTGCCTGGAGAATCCCGCCAGGGGATATTCAGTACTTC. This sequence encodes CAWRIPPGDIQYF.

The J gene is TRBJ1-2, the V gene TRBV30, with TRBD1 identical over 8 bases. This CDR3 has 14 amino acids. Unmatched junction bases numbered 12, after V lost 5 bases and J lost 7 bases. From germline, CDR1 is GTSNPN and CDR2 SVGIG (reference sequence). CDR3 DNA sequence: TGTGCCTGGGCCTCCAGGGGGCTAGCTGGTGGCTACACCTTC. Translating gives CAWASRGLAGGYTF.